Listed below are T cell receptor beta chains from one sample, sequenced in a study of CD8+ T cells in alopecia areata. Some clones are missing from TCRdb's copy, which holds only in-frame ones; the method was immunoSEQ multiplex PCR. The repertoire holds roughly 100,000 clones, with 55% as singletons. The material sequenced was CD4+ T cells sorted from blood. The receptor source for this set is a human donor in good health. CDR3s include the opening cysteine and the closing phenylalanine or tryptophan. A D gene is named only where the DNA matches it firmly. Rows give clone size only sometimes, using once, few, many, or a class for an expanded clone.

J: TRBJ1-3
V: TRBV28
length: 11
D: NA
size: few
CDR3: CAVSSGNTIYF
DNA: TGTGCCGTGTCGTCCGGAAACACCATATATTTT

J: TRBJ2-7
V: TRBV7-2
length: 12
D: NA
size: NA
CDR3: CACSLGVYEQYF
DNA: TGTGCCTGCAGCTTAGGGGTGTACGAGCAGTACTTC

J: TRBJ2-5
V: TRBV23-1
length: 14
D: TRBD1
size: NA
CDR3: CASRRTGQQETQYF
DNA: TGCGCCAGCCGGCGGACAGGGCAGCAAGAGACCCAGTACTTC

J: TRBJ1-6
V: TRBV30
length: 13
D: NA
size: NA
CDR3: CAWNWNVEPPLHF
DNA: TGTGCCTGGAATTGGAATGTGGAGCCACCCCTCCACTTT

J: TRBJ2-2
V: TRBV4-1
length: 13
D: NA
size: NA
CDR3: CASSQVGSGELFF
DNA: TGCGCCAGCAGCCAAGTGGGTTCCGGGGAGCTGTTTTTT

J: TRBJ1-5
V: TRBV30
length: 14
D: TRBD1
size: NA
CDR3: CAWSQSGGGQPQHF
DNA: TGTGCCTGGAGCCAGTCAGGGGGCGGTCAGCCCCAGCATTTT

J: TRBJ1-4
V: TRBV30
length: 16
D: TRBD1
size: few
CDR3: CAWSVLGTGDREKLFF
DNA: TGTGCCTGGAGTGTACTAGGGACAGGGGATCGGGAAAAACTGTTTTTT

J: TRBJ1-6
V: TRBV6-5
length: 14
D: TRBD1
size: NA
CDR3: CASSHRGLESPLHF
DNA: TGTGCCAGCAGCCACAGGGGGTTAGAATCACCCCTCCACTTT

J: TRBJ2-5
V: TRBV5-1
length: 12
D: NA
size: few
CDR3: CASSLDGETQYF
DNA: TGCGCCAGCAGCTTGGATGGGGAGACCCAGTACTTC

J: TRBJ2-7
V: TRBV25-1
length: 15
D: TRBD1
size: NA
CDR3: CASSSGQGASYEQYF
DNA: TGTGCCAGCAGTTCGGGACAGGGGGCCTCCTACGAGCAGTACTTC

J: TRBJ2-1
V: TRBV7-2
length: 16
D: TRBD2
size: NA
CDR3: CASSTFGLAGTGEQFF
DNA: TGTGCCAGCAGCACGTTCGGACTAGCGGGGACGGGTGAGCAGTTCTTC

J: TRBJ1-3
V: TRBV29-1
length: 17
D: TRBD1
size: NA
CDR3: CSAESLIGTGDGNTIYF
DNA: TGCAGCGCTGAGAGTTTGATCGGGACAGGGGATGGAAACACCATATATTTT

J: TRBJ1-1
V: TRBV6-6
length: 12
D: NA
size: NA
CDR3: CASSSQEFPAFF
DNA: TGTGCCAGCAGTTCACAGGAATTCCCAGCTTTCTTT

J: TRBJ2-5
V: TRBV5-1
length: 14
D: NA
size: NA
CDR3: CASTHGDRAETQYF
DNA: TGCGCCAGCACTCACGGGGACCGGGCGGAGACCCAGTACTTC

J: TRBJ1-2
V: TRBV5-1
length: 14
D: NA
size: NA
CDR3: CASSSGSGTYGYTF
DNA: TGCGCCAGCAGCTCCGGCTCCGGCACGTATGGCTACACCTTC

J: TRBJ2-1
V: TRBV4-3
length: 18
D: TRBD2
size: NA
CDR3: CASSQDIGTSGRYNEQFF
DNA: TGCGCCAGCAGCCAAGATATTGGGACTAGCGGGAGATACAATGAGCAGTTCTTC

J: TRBJ1-1
V: TRBV28
length: 15
D: TRBD1
size: NA
CDR3: CASSRTGALNTEAFF
DNA: TGTGCCAGCAGTAGGACAGGGGCGTTGAACACTGAAGCTTTCTTT

J: TRBJ2-3
V: TRBV30
length: 16
D: TRBD1
size: once
CDR3: CAWSVLWTGSTDTQYF
DNA: TGTGCCTGGAGTGTACTATGGACAGGAAGCACAGATACGCAGTATTTT

J: TRBJ2-5
V: TRBV7-2
length: 15
D: NA
size: NA
CDR3: CASSLGQALRETQYF
DNA: TGTGCCAGCAGCTTAGGCCAGGCGCTCCGGGAGACCCAGTACTTC

J: TRBJ1-2
V: TRBV6-5
length: 13
D: NA
size: NA
CDR3: CASSRTVNYGYTF
DNA: TGTGCCAGCAGTCGGACAGTGAACTATGGCTACACCTTC

J: TRBJ2-7
V: TRBV23-1
length: 13
D: NA
size: once
CDR3: CASSHGQTYEQYF
DNA: TGCGCCAGCAGTCACGGCCAAACCTACGAGCAGTACTTC

J: TRBJ2-2
V: TRBV7-9
length: 17
D: TRBD1
size: once
CDR3: CASSRGDRPLNTGELFF
DNA: TGTGCCAGCAGCCGAGGGGACAGGCCACTGAACACCGGGGAGCTGTTTTTT

J: TRBJ2-6
V: TRBV5-1
length: 14
D: NA
size: NA
CDR3: CASMEQAGANVLTF
DNA: TGCGCCAGCATGGAACAGGCCGGGGCCAACGTCCTGACTTTC

J: TRBJ2-7
V: TRBV5-4
length: 15
D: TRBD1
size: few
CDR3: CASSFGVGTDYEQYF
DNA: TGTGCCAGCAGCTTTGGTGTCGGGACAGACTACGAGCAGTACTTC

J: TRBJ2-5
V: TRBV30
length: 12
D: NA
size: few
CDR3: CAWGGPSETQYF
DNA: TGTGCCTGGGGAGGGCCGTCAGAGACCCAGTACTTC

J: TRBJ1-1
V: TRBV28
length: 12
D: NA
size: few
CDR3: CASHRGYTEAFF
DNA: TGTGCCAGTCACCGGGGATACACTGAAGCTTTCTTT

J: TRBJ1-4
V: TRBV2
length: 13
D: TRBD1
size: medium-sized
CDR3: CASSATGGVGLFF
DNA: TGTGCCAGCAGTGCTACAGGGGGCGTAGGGCTGTTTTTT

J: TRBJ2-4
V: TRBV11-3
length: 17
D: NA
size: NA
CDR3: CASSLDGQGYRVHIQYF
DNA: TGTGCCAGCAGCTTAGACGGCCAGGGTTACAGGGTACACATTCAGTACTTC

J: TRBJ2-1
V: TRBV30
length: 12
D: NA
size: NA
CDR3: CAWSGYNNEQFF
DNA: TGTGCCTGGAGTGGGTATAACAATGAGCAGTTCTTC

J: TRBJ2-5
V: TRBV5-1
length: 14
D: NA
size: NA
CDR3: CASSSLVAQETQYF
DNA: TGCGCCAGCAGCTCCTTAGTGGCCCAGGAGACCCAGTACTTC

J: TRBJ1-1
V: TRBV6-6
length: 15
D: TRBD1
size: few
CDR3: CASSDRGGRNTEAFF
DNA: TGTGCCAGCAGTGACAGGGGCGGGAGGAACACTGAAGCTTTCTTT

J: TRBJ1-1
V: TRBV5-6
length: 14
D: NA
size: NA
CDR3: CASRPFGGNTEAFF
DNA: TGTGCCAGCAGGCCCTTTGGCGGGAACACTGAAGCTTTCTTT

J: TRBJ2-7
V: TRBV23-1
length: 16
D: TRBD1
size: NA
CDR3: CASSHLDRGKSYEQYF
DNA: TGCGCCAGCAGTCACCTTGACAGGGGCAAGTCCTACGAGCAGTACTTC

J: TRBJ2-7
V: TRBV5-1
length: 13
D: NA
size: NA
CDR3: CASSLSSSYEQYF
DNA: TGCGCCAGCAGCTTGTCATCCTCCTACGAGCAGTACTTC

J: TRBJ2-3
V: TRBV6-1
length: 15
D: TRBD2
size: few
CDR3: CASSGPGLGTDTQYF
DNA: TGTGCCAGCAGTGGGCCGGGACTAGGCACAGATACGCAGTATTTT

J: TRBJ1-6
V: TRBV11-3
length: 12
D: NA
size: few
CDR3: CASSELRSPLHF
DNA: TGTGCCAGCAGCGAACTCCGGTCACCCCTCCACTTT

J: TRBJ1-5
V: TRBV7-9
length: 16
D: TRBD1
size: few
CDR3: CASSADREWSNQPQHF
DNA: TGTGCCAGCAGCGCCGACAGGGAATGGAGCAATCAGCCCCAGCATTTT

J: TRBJ2-3
V: TRBV10-3
length: 13
D: NA
size: NA
CDR3: CAISSSSTDTQYF
DNA: TGTGCCATCAGTTCCTCGAGCACAGATACGCAGTATTTT

J: TRBJ2-2
V: TRBV28
length: 12
D: NA
size: NA
CDR3: CASSLELGELFF
DNA: TGTGCCAGCAGCTTGGAACTCGGGGAGCTGTTTTTT

J: TRBJ1-4
V: TRBV29-1
length: 14
D: TRBD1
size: NA
CDR3: CSVAGTGVNEKLFF
DNA: TGCAGCGTTGCCGGAACAGGGGTTAATGAAAAACTGTTTTTT

J: TRBJ2-6
V: TRBV27
length: 17
D: TRBD1
size: NA
CDR3: CASSLFGQGGGANVLTF
DNA: TGTGCCAGCAGTTTATTTGGACAGGGGGGTGGGGCCAACGTCCTGACTTTC